The rows below give T cell receptor beta chains drawn from one sample of a study of cytomegalovirus exposure and HLA in healthy donors. Generated by immunoSEQ multiplex PCR, the TCRdb table keeps only in-frame clones and is missing some. The table lists 130,000 to 150,000 clones, 85% to 90% of them singletons. The sample consisted of PBMCs. These receptors originate from a young woman in good health and CMV-seropositive. CDR3s include the opening cysteine and the closing phenylalanine or tryptophan. A D gene is named only where the DNA matches it firmly. For some rows the clone size is stated as once, few or many, or as a class when expanded; others skip it.

NA	TRBJ2-5	TRBV5-4	NA	CASSSQGSGTQYF	TGTGCCAGCAGCTCCCAGGGTAGTGGGACCCAGTACTTC
TRBD1	TRBJ2-7	TRBV4-1	NA	CASSQDRGGDRGNEQYF	TGCGCCAGCAGCCAAGATCGGGGTGGGGACAGGGGGAACGAGCAGTACTTC
NA	TRBJ2-7	TRBV9	NA	CASSVQGGYEQYF	TGTGCCAGCAGCGTCCAGGGTGGCTACGAGCAGTACTTC
NA	TRBJ2-7	TRBV2	NA	CASSLGLAEYF	TGTGCCAGCAGTCTTGGTCTCGCAGAGTACTTC
NA	TRBJ2-7	TRBV6-5	NA	CASSRGLNYEQYF	TGTGCCAGCAGTAGGGGTCTTAACTACGAGCAGTACTTC
TRBD1	TRBJ2-7	TRBV14	NA	CASSQVDRGLDEQYF	TGTGCCAGCAGCCAAGTAGATAGGGGGCTTGACGAGCAGTACTTC
NA	TRBJ2-3	TRBV23-1	NA	CASSQSEATDTQYF	TGCGCCAGCAGTCAATCCGAGGCCACAGATACGCAGTATTTT
TRBD2	TRBJ2-5	TRBV6-5	NA	CASSYSGIAGQETQYF	TGTGCCAGCAGTTACTCGGGGATAGCGGGGCAAGAGACCCAGTACTTC
NA	TRBJ2-1	TRBV25-1	once	CASSGGTYNEQFF	TGTGCCAGCAGCGGAGGGACCTACAATGAGCAGTTCTTC
NA	TRBJ1-5	TRBV9	NA	CASSVVPGDQPQHF	TGTGCCAGCAGCGTAGTTCCAGGGGATCAGCCCCAGCATTTT
NA	TRBJ1-4	TRBV2	once	CASSPQERTNEKLFF	TGTGCCAGCAGTCCACAGGAGAGAACTAATGAAAAACTGTTTTTT
TRBD1	TRBJ1-1	TRBV5-1	NA	CASSLLGQGLGGTEAFF	TGCGCCAGCAGCTTGCTGGGACAGGGGTTGGGGGGCACTGAAGCTTTCTTT
TRBD1	TRBJ2-7	TRBV13	once	CASSSGPDRGGVFNEQYF	TGTGCCAGCAGCTCGGGACCCGACAGGGGGGGAGTGTTCAACGAGCAGTACTTC
TRBD1	TRBJ2-7	TRBV18	once	CASSIGTVRYEQYF	TGTGCCAGCTCTATAGGGACAGTCCGTTACGAGCAGTACTTC
TRBD2	TRBJ2-7	TRBV5-4	NA	CASSSGLAGFQDEQYF	TGTGCCAGCAGCTCCGGACTAGCGGGATTTCAGGACGAGCAGTACTTC
NA	TRBJ2-7	TRBV28	once	CASSFGQPAREQYF	TGTGCCAGCAGTTTCGGACAGCCTGCTCGAGAGCAGTACTTC
TRBD2	TRBJ2-1	TRBV27	once	CATQLLAGPYNEQFF	TGTGCCACCCAACTTCTAGCGGGGCCCTACAATGAGCAGTTCTTC
NA	TRBJ2-7	TRBV6-5	NA	CASSRARERGSEQYF	TGTGCCAGCAGTCGTGCTCGGGAACGGGGGTCCGAGCAGTACTTC
TRBD1	TRBJ1-2	TRBV23-1	NA	CASSQWSGGGHGYTF	TGCGCCAGCAGTCAATGGTCAGGGGGTGGTCATGGCTACACCTTC
TRBD2	TRBJ2-7	TRBV7-9	NA	CASSYPTSGPYEQYF	TGTGCCAGCAGCTACCCGACTAGCGGACCCTACGAGCAGTACTTC
NA	TRBJ1-5	TRBV27	NA	CASSLSRGWKHF	TGTGCCAGCAGTTTAAGTCGGGGATGGAAGCATTTT
NA	TRBJ1-3	TRBV4-1	NA	CASSPARGAERNTIYF	TGCGCCAGCAGCCCCGCTCGTGGGGCGGAAAGAAACACCATATATTTT
NA	TRBJ2-7	TRBV10-3	NA	CAISLRGASGYEQYF	TGTGCCATTTCTCTTCGGGGGGCTAGCGGCTACGAGCAGTACTTC
NA	TRBJ1-4	TRBV7-2	NA	CASSLSGGLGEKLFF	TGTGCCAGCAGCTTATCTGGGGGCTTGGGTGAAAAACTGTTTTTT
TRBD1	TRBJ2-7	TRBV27	NA	CASSLYQGVGEQYF	TGTGCCAGCAGTTTGTACCAGGGGGTTGGCGAGCAGTACTTC
TRBD1	TRBJ1-2	TRBV27	NA	CASSLGTGLFYGYTF	TGTGCCAGCAGTTTAGGGACAGGGCTCTTCTATGGCTACACCTTC
NA	TRBJ1-2	TRBV5-4	NA	CASSLVGTGRGYTF	TGTGCCAGCAGCCTAGTAGGGACTGGCCGAGGCTACACCTTC
NA	TRBJ2-7	TRBV6-1	NA	CASSAYRVESYEQYF	TGTGCCAGCAGTGCATACAGGGTTGAGAGCTACGAGCAGTACTTC
NA	TRBJ2-7	TRBV6-1	NA	CASSEAVRADEQYF	TGCGCCAGCAGTGAAGCAGTCAGGGCGGACGAGCAGTACTTC
NA	TRBJ1-1	TRBV9	NA	CASSERGVVNTEAFF	TGTGCCAGCAGCGAGCGGGGGGTGGTGAACACTGAAGCTTTCTTT
TRBD1	TRBJ1-1	TRBV10-2	NA	CASWDTGGEGTEAFF	TGCGCCAGCTGGGATACAGGGGGCGAGGGCACTGAAGCTTTCTTT
NA	TRBJ2-5	TRBV9	NA	CASSVGGGAEETQYF	TGTGCCAGCAGCGTAGGGGGGGGCGCGGAAGAGACCCAGTACTTC
TRBD2	TRBJ2-1	TRBV5-1	once	CASSLVSGGLYNEQFF	TGCGCCAGCAGCTTGGTTAGCGGGGGACTCTACAATGAGCAGTTCTTC
NA	TRBJ2-2	TRBV9	once	CASSAQGSTGTGELFF	TGTGCCAGCAGCGCACAGGGTTCGACTGGCACCGGGGAGCTGTTTTTT
TRBD1	TRBJ2-1	TRBV7-2	NA	CASSPRGQSSYNEQFF	TGTGCCAGCAGCCCGAGGGGGCAGAGCTCCTACAATGAGCAGTTCTTC
NA	TRBJ2-7	TRBV30	NA	CAWGLSYEQYF	TGTGCCTGGGGCCTCTCCTACGAGCAGTACTTC